This TCR beta chain was identified in a study of T cell repertoires in cytomegalovirus infection (dated by TCRdb to about 2019). In terms of the full investigation: Donor HLA type was relevant to the analysis, because carriage of CMV infection together with the matching HLA type was indicated by public TCR beta signatures. Study-wide conclusions, independent of this receptor: The ex vivo response was dominated by HLA-C-restricted CMV-specific TCR beta clonotypes, which also provided the single most frequent clonotype in two of eight donors. Carriers of CMV infection plus the relevant HLA type were discriminated by the cumulative frequency of public TCR beta family members in the study cohort and in an independent roughly 350-donor cohort.

A distance of 16 bases separates the germline ends of V and J, which lose 0 bases and 4 bases respectively. From its cysteine to its phenylalanine, the CDR3 spans 16 amino acids. Of all the DNA, just the CDR3 is kept, 48 bases in frame from base 1. The germline V gene supplies CDR1 MGHDK and CDR2 SYGVNS. The listed sequencing device is Illumina HiSeq 1500. The raw public data were reprocessed by TCRdb itself: fastp quality trimming at Q25, MiXCR clonotype calling, in-frame beta chains only. CDR3 protein sequences are deduplicated, and each keeps its most common genes and DNA. Recorded for this sample are 290,000 or so distinct CDR3 sequences; under 30% of them occurred a single time. Approximately 15% of the sample is in the top ten clones. This clonotype was counted ten times or more. This clone's antigen is unknown. Per-base quality was not reported, and no clone a single base away is much larger than it.

Recombination linked TRBV25-1 to TRBJ2-7, and possibly TRBD1, on 6 matching bases. The source of this sequence is a human donor in good health (CMV status not recorded). Some clones in this sample may be carry-over from other donors' samples. Sequences were obtained from PBMCs. At the DNA level, the sequence is TGTGCCAGCAGTGAATATAAGGGGCAGGGGAGTTACGAGCAGTACTTC. This encodes CASSEYKGQGSYEQYF.